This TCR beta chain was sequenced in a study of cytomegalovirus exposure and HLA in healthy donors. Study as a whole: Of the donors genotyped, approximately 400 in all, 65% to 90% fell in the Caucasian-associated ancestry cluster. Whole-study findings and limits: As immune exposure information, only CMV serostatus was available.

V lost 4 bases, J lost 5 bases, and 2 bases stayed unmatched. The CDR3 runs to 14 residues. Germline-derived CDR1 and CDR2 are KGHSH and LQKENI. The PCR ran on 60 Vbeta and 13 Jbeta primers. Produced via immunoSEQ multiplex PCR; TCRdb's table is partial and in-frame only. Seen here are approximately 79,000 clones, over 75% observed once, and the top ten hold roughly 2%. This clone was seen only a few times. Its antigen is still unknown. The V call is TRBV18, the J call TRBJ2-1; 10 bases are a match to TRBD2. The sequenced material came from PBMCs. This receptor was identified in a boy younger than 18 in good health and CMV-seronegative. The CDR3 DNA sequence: TGTGCCAGCTCACTTAGCGGGGGGCACAATGAGCAGTTCTTC. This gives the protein CASSLSGGHNEQFF.